The 22 T cell receptor beta chains below all came from one sample that was sequenced in a study of T cell responses to AZD1222 COVID-19 vaccine (dated by TCRdb to about 2021). The library was generated by the immunoSEQ multiplex PCR assay. TCRdb retrieved this table from immuneACCESS and kept in-frame rearrangements only. Not all clones are present; in checked studies, unresolved V genes account for under half, and no reason is known for the remainder. In all, the sample holds 150,000 to 200,000 clones, and around 90% of those were seen once. The biggest ten clones account for 1.6% of the sample. Sample time point, as interpreted from the label and publication: baseline before first vaccination. Here the sequenced sample was peripheral blood, taken on day 0 of AZD1222 vaccination. All receptors come from an adult in good health.

The chain links TRBV28 to TRBJ2-4; 10 nucleotides agree with TRBD1. Trimming cost V 4 bases and J 3 bases; bases outside gene matches: 18. This CDR3 region has 20 residues. The V gene's germline CDR1 is MDHEN and CDR2 SYDVKM. The CDR3 DNA reads as TGTGCCAGCAGTTCCAATCCGGGACAGGGGTCAAAGGGGGTCAAAAACATTCAGTACTTC. This codes for CASSSNPGQGSKGVKNIQYF.

V usage is TRBV10-3 and J usage is TRBJ2-1; TRBD2 matches at 9 bases. V shed 0 bases and J 9 bases; nucleotides not matched to a gene: 18. CDR1 ENHRY and CDR2 SYGVKD come from the germline V gene. The CDR3 is 19 residues long. CDR3 nucleotides: TGTGCCATCAGTGAGTCCTCCCCCCCCTCGCGGGGGGGCCCGGGTGAGCAGTTCTTC. Translation: CAISESSPPSRGGPGEQFF.

This chain links TRBV6-2 or TRBV6-3 with TRBJ2-1, with D possibly TRBD1 on 6 matching bases. The CDR3 spans 14 residues. Trimming shortened V by 6 bases and J by 1 base, and 10 bases separated the two germline ends. The germline gives CDR1 MNHEY, CDR2 SVGEGT. The CDR3 DNA follows: TGTGCCAGCAGCCGGGACACATCCTACAATGAGCAGTTCTTC. Translating it yields CASSRDTSYNEQFF.

The chain has TRBV7-8 and TRBJ2-7; 10 bases fit TRBD2. V lost 3 bases to trimming and J lost 1 base; unmatched junction nucleotides: 6. Germline CDR1 SGHVS, CDR2 FQNEAQ. The CDR3 is 16 amino acids. For the CDR3, the DNA is TGTGCCAGCAGCTTGATAGCGGGAGGAGGATCCTACGAGCAGTACTTC. This gives the protein CASSLIAGGGSYEQYF.

The chain employs TRBV30 and TRBJ2-2; perhaps D is TRBD1 or TRBD2 (7 bases each). V lost 2 bases and J lost 7, with 14 bases in between. Germline V gene sequence: CDR1 GTSNPN, CDR2 SVGIG (reference sequence). This CDR3 spans 14 amino acids. CDR3 DNA: TGTGCCTGGAGTCAGGGGGGGGCCGTCGGGGAGCTGTTTTTT. As protein: CAWSQGGAVGELFF.

V is TRBV5-6 and J is TRBJ1-3; 7 bases map to TRBD1. The CDR3 totals 16 residues. With 3 bases clipped from V and 3 bases from J, the junction kept 9 bases outside the gene matches. Germline CDR1 is SGHDT and CDR2 is YYEEEE. The CDR3 sequence: CASSSRGPGGGNTIYF. CDR3 sequence (DNA): TGTGCCAGCAGCTCAAGGGGGCCCGGCGGTGGAAACACCATATATTTT.

This clone was detected many times. The chain carries TRBV7-2 and TRBJ2-7; D is ambiguous. This CDR3 spans 13 amino acids. V lost 3 bases and J lost 4, with 10 bases in between. CDR1 SGHTA and CDR2 FQGNSA come from the germline V gene. In nucleotides, the CDR3 is TGTGCCAGCAGCTTCGATATCGGTTACGAGCAGTACGTC. Its protein product is CASSFDIGYEQYV.

As DNA, the CDR3 is TGTGCCAGTAGTATAGACAGAAACTACGAGCAGTACTTC. Protein sequence: CASSIDRNYEQYF. V and J are TRBV19 and TRBJ2-7, with D hard to call. CDR1 LNHDA and CDR2 SQIVND come from the germline V gene (reference sequence). The V end was cut by 0 bases, the J end by 3 bases, with 6 bases between. This CDR3 has 13 residues.

The genes are TRBV5-1 and TRBJ2-5; D gene ambiguous. Germline V gives CDR1 SGHRS, CDR2 YFSETQ. V lost 0 bases, J lost 2 bases, and 8 bases lay in between. The CDR3 runs to 14 residues. CDR3 in amino acids: CASSLASVQETQYF. The CDR3 DNA reads as TGCGCCAGCAGCTTGGCCAGTGTACAAGAGACCCAGTACTTC. The full variable domain, rest sourced from reference TRBV5-1 and TRBJ2-5, is KAGVTQTPRYLIKTRGQQVTLSCSPISGHRSVSWYQQTPGQGLQFLFEYFSETQRNKGNFPGRFSGRQFSNSRSEMNVSTLELGDSALYLCASSLASVQETQYFGPGTRLLVL.

Only a few counts were recorded for this clone. Within the sample, other DNA sequences also encode this same CDR3. V usage is TRBV28 and J usage is TRBJ1-1; D unclear. The germline V and J ends were trimmed by 6 bases and 5 bases, with 4 bases remaining between them. The CDR3 has 10 residues. Germline V gene lookup returns CDR1 MDHEN and CDR2 SYDVKM. This chain's CDR3 is CASRRTEAFF. In DNA, the CDR3 is TGTGCCAGCAGGAGAACTGAAGCTTTCTTT.

V and J are TRBV28 and TRBJ2-1; D is possibly TRBD2 (6 bases). Germline CDR1 and CDR2: MDHEN and SYDVKM. The CDR3 has 16 amino acids. V was trimmed by 1 base and J by 6 bases, leaving 16 bases between them. CDR3 sequence (DNA): TGTGCCAGCAGTTTATACGTTGCGGGAACGGGCAATGAGCAGTTCTTC. Its protein product is CASSLYVAGTGNEQFF.

The chain employs TRBV5-1 and TRBJ2-7; D is possibly TRBD2 (6 bases). Trimming shortened V by 5 bases and J by 1 base, and 13 bases separated the two germline ends. The germline gives CDR1 SGHRS, CDR2 YFSETQ. This CDR3 has 14 amino acids. CDR3 bases: TGCGCCAGCAGGGCAGGGAGCGGGTCCTACGAGCAGTACTTC. Translation gives CASRAGSGSYEQYF.

The CDR3 region has the DNA TGTGCCAGCAGTACCCAAGGGCAAGAGACCCAGTACTTC. It codes for CASSTQGQETQYF. V usage is TRBV27 and J usage is TRBJ2-5; unclear D gene. V was cut by 5 bases and J by 2 bases, with 9 bases left in between. This CDR3 has 13 residues. Germline loops: CDR1 MNHEY, CDR2 SMNVEV (reference sequence).

The genes are TRBV11-2 and TRBJ2-2; possible D gene TRBD2, 6 bases. This CDR3 region has 15 residues. The V gene lost 3 bases and the J gene lost 7 bases, with 15 bases spanning the gap. Germline lookup yields CDR1 SGHAT and CDR2 FQNNGV. The CDR3 here is CASSLALARGGELFF. In nucleotides, the CDR3 is TGTGCCAGCAGCTTGGCCCTAGCGAGGGGCGGGGAGCTGTTTTTT.

This rearrangement joins TRBV28 to TRBJ2-3, with D maybe TRBD2 (5 bases). Germline V gene data show CDR1 as MDHEN and CDR2 as SYDVKM. Trimming left V 6 bases short and J 0 bases short, with 13 bases between. The CDR3 has 15 residues. CDR3 residues: CASRGTGISTDTQYF. CDR3 DNA: TGTGCCAGCAGGGGAACCGGGATCAGCACAGATACGCAGTATTTT.

V usage is TRBV3-1 (or the pseudogene TRBV3-2) and J usage is TRBJ1-2; D remains ambiguous. Between the trimmed V and J ends, which lost 1 base and 6 bases, there was a span of 15 bases. The CDR3 spans 15 residues. Germline V gene lookup returns CDR1 LGHDT and CDR2 YNNKEL (reference sequence). The CDR3 coding sequence is TGTGCCAGCAGCCAAGCTTCGGGGAAGCTCGATGGCTACACCTTC. This codes for CASSQASGKLDGYTF.

This chain links TRBV4-3 with TRBJ2-1; TRBD2 aligns across 7 bases. Germline CDR1 LGHNA, CDR2 YSLEER. The length of the CDR3 is 17 residues. Trimming cost V 3 bases and J 7 bases; bases outside gene matches: 15. The CDR3: CASSQGLRIAGGNEQFF. CDR3 sequence (DNA): TGCGCCAGCAGCCAGGGCTTGAGAATAGCGGGCGGAAATGAGCAGTTCTTC.

As concerns this clone: The same CDR3 is also encoded by other DNA sequences in this sample. V is TRBV5-1 and J is TRBJ2-2; 14 bases are shared with TRBD2. Germline assignment: CDR1 SGHRS and CDR2 YFSETQ. The V and J ends lost 3 bases and 1 base, in that order; junction bases with no gene match: 2. The CDR3 runs 17 residues. CDR3 region: CASSSGTSGRNTGELFF. The DNA for the CDR3 is TGCGCCAGCAGCTCAGGGACTAGCGGGAGGAACACCGGGGAGCTGTTTTTT. Full variable domain (outside the CDR3, taken from reference TRBV5-1 and TRBJ2-2): KAGVTQTPRYLIKTRGQQVTLSCSPISGHRSVSWYQQTPGQGLQFLFEYFSETQRNKGNFPGRFSGRQFSNSRSEMNVSTLELGDSALYLCASSSGTSGRNTGELFFGEGSRLTVL.

The rearrangement uses TRBV4-3 and TRBJ1-3; D remains unclear. Trimming left V 0 bases short and J 2 bases short, with 11 bases between. The CDR3 is made up of 16 amino acids. The germline CDR1 and CDR2 sequences are LGHNA and YSLEER. The CDR3 sequence is CASSQDRPAPGNTIYF. DNA for the CDR3: TGCGCCAGCAGCCAAGATCGACCGGCACCTGGAAACACCATATATTTT.

This clone turned up a few times. The V call is TRBV30, the J call TRBJ1-5, with D maybe TRBD1 (5 bases). Between the trimmed V and J ends, which lost 3 bases and 5 bases, there was a span of 14 bases. Per germline, CDR1 GTSNPN and CDR2 SVGIG (reference sequence). CDR3 length equals 14 residues. The CDR3 nucleotides read TGTGCCTGGAGCGGTGGGCAGGGTGATCAGCCCCAGCATTTT. Its translation is CAWSGGQGDQPQHF. Drawing the rest from reference TRBV30 and TRBJ1-5, the complete variable domain is SQTIHQWPATLVQPVGSPLSLECTVEGTSNPNLYWYRQAAGRGLQLLFYSVGIGQISSEVPQNLSASRPQDRQFILSSKKLLLSDSGFYLCAWSGGQGDQPQHFGDGTRLSIL.

This rearrangement joins TRBV10-3 to TRBJ1-3, with D uncertain. The V end was cut by 0 bases, the J end by 0 bases, with 6 bases between. The CDR3 runs to 15 residues. Looked up from germline, CDR1 is ENHRY and CDR2 is SYGVKD. The CDR3 DNA is TGTGCCATCAGTGAGTCAGGGAACTCTGGAAACACCATATATTTT. Residues: CAISESGNSGNTIYF.

This sequence joins TRBV10-3 and TRBJ2-3; D is possibly TRBD1 or TRBD2 (5 bases each). This CDR3 contains 10 residues. Germline V CDR1 and CDR2: ENHRY, SYGVKD. The V end was cut by 10 bases, the J end by 5 bases, with 7 bases between. The chain's CDR3 is CATGGDTQYF. As DNA, the CDR3 is TGTGCCACTGGGGGAGATACGCAGTATTTT.